This note documents a single T cell receptor (beta chain) sequence. Its specificity is unknown. Tagging with unique molecular identifiers was a feature of the TCR beta cDNA libraries. One entry per CDR3 protein, called by TCRdb with MiXCR from the PCR reads. Among hundreds of thousands of distinct CDR3 sequences listed, roughly 40% were seen once. Trimming removed 3 bases from V and 2 bases from J, with 28 bases in between. Germline V gene sequence: CDR1 SGHAT, CDR2 FQNNGV. The CDR3 extends over 20 amino acids. This record belongs to a study of post-analysis software for immune sequencing data. On the study more broadly: There were relapsing-remitting, secondary progressive and progressive-relapsing multiple sclerosis among the disease courses included. Findings of the study overall: With TRBV5-6, TRBV5-1 and TRBV20-1 included, several TRBV segments were more frequent in patients than in controls. Those with multiple sclerosis, the patient group, showed significantly lower normalized Chao1 diversity than controls.

The sequence was collected from a girl aged 2-10 years with multiple sclerosis. Sequences were obtained from blood. The chain uses TRBV11-2 and TRBJ2-5; D may correspond to TRBD1 or TRBD2 (9 bases each). CDR3 in amino acids: CASSFRTGAVAGGTQETQYF. The CDR3 coding sequence is TGTGCCAGCAGCTTTCGGACAGGGGCGGTTGCGGGGGGGACTCAAGAGACCCAGTACTTC.